The 31 T cell receptor beta chains listed next were all sequenced from one sample in a study of blood T cells in healthy people across ages. For the second PCR, which ran for about 6 to 12 cycles, a sample-barcoded 5' primer and a J-beta primer mix were used. TCRdb reprocessed the 5' RACE reads with MiXCR, giving one entry per CDR3 protein. The data show 700,000 to 800,000 distinct CDR3 sequences, more than 40% seen once. Sequencing was performed on blood. The receptors shown here come from a woman aged 55-75 years in good health.

In its sample, this clonotype was seen many times. The gene calls are TRBV24-1 and TRBJ2-3; D may correspond to TRBD1 or TRBD2 (5 bases each). The length of the CDR3 is 14 residues. V was trimmed by 9 bases and J by 2 bases, leaving 14 bases between them. Looked up from germline, CDR1 is KGHDR and CDR2 is SFDVKD. The CDR3 DNA sequence: TGTGCCACCTGCGAGGACGGGACCACAGATACGCAGTATTTT. It codes for CATCEDGTTDTQYF.

V and J are TRBV2 and TRBJ1-5; D is undetermined. Deletions cut 7 bases from V and 11 bases from J, with 15 bases between. The CDR3 spans 12 residues. The germline V gene has CDR1 SNHLY and CDR2 FYNNEI. For the CDR3, the DNA is TGTGCCAGCAAACTCCAAAATAGGGCCCAGCATTTT. It codes for CASKLQNRAQHF.

Details on this clonotype: A read error may explain this, as a much larger clone is one base away. The chain links TRBV29-1 to TRBJ2-7; D is unresolved. V shed 3 bases and J shed 7 bases, with 13 bases lying between them. Germline loops: CDR1 SQVTM, CDR2 ANQGSEA. The CDR3 runs 12 residues. DNA of the CDR3: TGCAGCGTTGATGCTAGACGAGATGAGCAGTACTTC. As protein: CSVDARRDEQYF.

There are many counts of this clonotype. CDR3 region: CASSPDRVTGELFF. The CDR3 bases are TGCGCCAGCAGCCCAGACAGGGTTACCGGGGAGCTGTTTTTT. The V gene is TRBV5-1, the J gene TRBJ2-2, with TRBD1 matching 7 bases. CDR1 and CDR2 (germline): SGHRS, YFSETQ. The V segment lost 4 bases and the J segment 5 bases; nucleotides outside the gene matches: 5. The CDR3 sequence is 14 residues long.

In this sample, this clonotype turned up many times. V and J are TRBV6-5 and TRBJ1-2; 9 nucleotides align to TRBD1. The CDR3 covers 13 residues. Trimming cost V 10 bases and J 7 bases; bases outside gene matches: 10. Germline V CDR1 and CDR2: MNHEY, SVGAGI. In DNA, the CDR3 is TGTGCCACACTTTTGGGACAGGGTCGTGGCTACACCTTC. Translating gives CATLLGQGRGYTF.

V usage is TRBV25-1 and J usage is TRBJ2-5; the match to TRBD1 covers 9 bases. V was pared by 4 bases and J by 1 base, with 1 base of the junction left unmatched. CDR3 length: 14 amino acids. Germline V gene sequence: CDR1 MGHDK, CDR2 SYGVNS. Here the CDR3 reads CASSGQGVQETQYF. DNA of the CDR3: TGTGCCAGCAGTGGACAGGGGGTCCAAGAGACCCAGTACTTC.

Concerning this clonotype itself: Germline and junction disagree at one end, which may indicate a read error. The chain couples TRBV6-1 to TRBJ1-5, with D possibly matching TRBD1 (5 bases). The CDR3 consists of 13 residues. CDR1 MNHNS and CDR2 SASEGT come from the germline V gene. CDR3 amino acids: CASRKDNNQPRHF. CDR3 nucleotides: TGTGCCAGCAGGAAGGACAACAATCAGCCCCGGCATTTT.

The V and J genes are TRBV7-9 and TRBJ2-7; the match to TRBD1 covers 8 bases. The CDR3 is 12 amino acids. Germline V gene data show CDR1 as SEHNR and CDR2 as FQNEAQ (reference sequence). Trimming took 5 bases from V and 6 from J; bases not matched to a gene: 3. The CDR3 reads CASSAGQGEQYF. The CDR3 DNA reads TGTGCCAGCAGCGCCGGACAGGGCGAGCAGTACTTC.

The rearrangement links TRBV7-9 to TRBJ1-2; 8 bases map to TRBD1. CDR3 size: 15 residues. V was clipped by 1 base and J by 1 base; unmatched bases: 2. Per the germline V gene, CDR1 is SEHNR and CDR2 is FQNEAQ (reference sequence). CDR3 DNA sequence: TGTGCCAGCAGCTTAGGACAGGGGAATAACTATGGCTACACCTTC. Amino acid sequence: CASSLGQGNNYGYTF.

The chain combines TRBV29-1 with TRBJ1-1; D possibly corresponds to TRBD1 (6 bases). V was clipped by 8 bases and J by 1 base, with 14 bases between them. Germline V lookup: CDR1 SQVTM, CDR2 ANQGSEA. The CDR3 runs to 13 residues. The CDR3 loop is CSRGGTKNTEAFF. The CDR3 DNA sequence: TGCAGCCGAGGGGGAACCAAGAACACTGAAGCTTTCTTT.

The rearrangement joins TRBV6-2 or TRBV6-3 to TRBJ2-1, with no clear D. Trimming left V 4 bases short and J 5 bases short, with 6 bases between. CDR3 length: 12 residues. The germline V gene has CDR1 MNHEY and CDR2 SVGEGT. The CDR3: CASSSDHNEQFF. For the CDR3, the DNA is TGTGCCAGCAGTTCGGACCACAATGAGCAGTTCTTC.

The CDR3, as DNA: TGTGCCAGCAGCTTGGGGGCCGTTACAGGGTCCATTCAGTACTTC. It is translated as CASSLGAVTGSIQYF. The V gene is TRBV7-9, the J gene TRBJ2-7; maybe TRBD1 (6 bases). The assigned J gene may be wrong: the sequence end matches TRBJ2-4 better. This CDR3 spans 15 amino acids. Germline V CDR1 and CDR2: SEHNR, FQNEAQ (reference sequence).

This clonotype was counted at least ten times. The chain recombines TRBV29-1 with TRBJ2-4; TRBD2 aligns across 7 bases. The J call could be wrong; TRBJ2-7 is a better fit for the DNA end. Germline CDR1 is SQVTM and CDR2 is ANQGSEA. The CDR3 spans 13 residues. CDR3 coding DNA: TGCAGCGTTGAAGACGGGGGGTCCTACGAGCAGTACTTC. Its protein product is CSVEDGGSYEQYF.

This clonotype came up many times. This sequence joins TRBV9 and TRBJ2-5, with 7 bases matching TRBD2. CDR3 size: 15 residues. V lost 4 bases, J lost 4 bases, and 10 bases stayed unmatched. CDR1 and CDR2 from the germline V gene are SGDLS and YYNGEE. The CDR3 DNA reads TGTGCCAGCAGCCCCCGGGACTACCAGCGAGAGACCCAGTACTTC. Translating gives CASSPRDYQRETQYF.

The sample holds a few counts of this clonotype. This chain links TRBV24-1 with TRBJ2-1, with 8 bases fitting TRBD1. CDR1 is KGHDR, CDR2 SFDVKD, per germline. V was clipped by 7 bases and J by 5 bases; unmatched bases: 21. This CDR3 has 19 amino acids. CDR3 coding DNA: TGTGCCACCAGCCTCACCGTGCAACCCCCGGGACAGGTGAACAATGAGCAGTTCTTC. Amino acid sequence: CATSLTVQPPGQVNNEQFF.

On this clonotype: This sequence may be a read error, since a much larger clone differs from it by one base. V and J are TRBV29-1 and TRBJ2-1; 9 nucleotides line up with TRBD1. Germline V gene data show CDR1 as SQVTM and CDR2 as ANQGSEA. J lost 5 bases, V lost 1 base, and 6 bases had no gene match. The CDR3 runs to 15 residues. This chain's CDR3 is CSVEGGTGSDNEQFF. The CDR3 region has the DNA TGCAGCGTTGAAGGTGGGACAGGGTCCGACAATGAGCAGTTCTTC.

As to this clonotype: Given a much more abundant clone one base away, this may be a read error. The chain uses TRBV6-5 and TRBJ2-5; 9 bases are a match to TRBD1. The germline V gene encodes CDR1 MNHEY and CDR2 SVGAGI. V was pared by 2 bases and J by 3 bases, with 1 base of the junction left unmatched. The CDR3 sequence is 14 residues long. This chain's CDR3 is CASSYGTGKETQYF. DNA of the CDR3: TGTGCCAGCAGTTACGGGACAGGGAAAGAGACCCAGTACTTC.

In this sample, this clonotype turned up a few times. J is TRBJ2-3 and V is TRBV11-2, with D possibly TRBD2 on 7 matching bases. The CDR3 is made up of 16 amino acids. V lost 4 bases, J lost 4 bases, and 18 bases lay in between. From germline, CDR1 is SGHAT and CDR2 FQNNGV. The CDR3, as DNA: TGTGCCAGCAGCTCGAGGGGGGCGGGAGTCCCAGATACGCAGTATTTT. Its translation: CASSSRGAGVPDTQYF.

This clonotype was picked up a small number of times. This chain uses TRBV20-1 with TRBJ2-7; 9 positions match TRBD2. The CDR3 totals 15 residues. Per germline, CDR1 DFQATT and CDR2 SNEGSKA (reference sequence). The trim removed 1 base at V and 3 bases at J, leaving 7 bases unmatched. The CDR3 DNA follows: TGCAGTGCTAGAGGTAGCGGGGGAGAACTCTACGAGCAGTACTTC. Residues: CSARGSGGELYEQYF.

The chain is built from TRBV12-3 or TRBV12-4 and TRBJ2-1, with D perhaps matching TRBD1 (5 bases). V lost 6 bases, J lost 3 bases, and 15 bases lay in between. This CDR3 is built from 15 residues. The CDR3 sequence: CASSWGTGRYNEQFF. The CDR3 DNA is TGTGCCAGCAGCTGGGGAACAGGCCGCTACAATGAGCAGTTCTTC.

Comments on this clonotype: At one of its ends the junction is not consistent with the germline gene, which may arise from a read error. V gene TRBV27 combines with J gene TRBJ1-2; 8 nucleotides match TRBD1. CDR3 size: 18 residues. The germline gives CDR1 MNHEY, CDR2 SMNVEV (reference sequence). CDR3 residues: CASSLSKAGGPLLYSYTF. Written as DNA, the CDR3 is TGTGCCAGCAGTTTATCGAAGGCAGGGGGCCCACTCCTCTATAGCTACACCTTC.

This clonotype showed up many times. The V and J genes are TRBV20-1 and TRBJ2-3, with D uncertain. Per germline, CDR1 DFQATT and CDR2 SNEGSKA (reference sequence). Trimming shortened V by 4 bases and J by 0 bases, and 17 bases separated the two germline ends. The CDR3 totals 16 residues. The CDR3 sequence: CSAIPDFGASTDTQYF. The CDR3, as DNA: TGCAGTGCTATCCCAGACTTTGGAGCTAGCACAGATACGCAGTATTTT.

The chain uses TRBV5-4 and TRBJ2-7, with TRBD1 matching over 8 bases. The germline gives CDR1 SGHNT, CDR2 YYREEE (reference sequence). This CDR3 spans 16 amino acids. V trimming: 4 bases; J trimming: 3 bases; junction bases outside the gene matches: 12. The CDR3 sequence: CASSPYTGQGLYEQYF. The CDR3 nucleotides read TGTGCCAGCAGCCCTTATACAGGACAGGGCCTCTACGAGCAGTACTTC.

This clonotype showed up just a few times. The rearrangement links TRBV3-1 to TRBJ2-5, with a weak D call TRBD1 (6 bases). Germline V lookup: CDR1 LGHDT, CDR2 YNNKEL (reference sequence). There are 15 residues in the CDR3. Trimming pared 1 base from V and 6 bases from J, leaving 15 bases between. The CDR3 reads CASSQVTGSVQTQYF. The CDR3 nucleotides are TGTGCCAGCAGCCAAGTCACAGGGTCCGTGCAGACCCAGTACTTC.

This clonotype was observed a single time. This sequence joins TRBV5-1 and TRBJ2-5; D might be TRBD1 (6 bases). The CDR3 length is 16 residues. Germline CDR1 SGHRS, CDR2 YFSETQ. V was pared by 0 bases and J by 2 bases, with 14 bases between. DNA for the CDR3: TGCGCCAGCAGCTTGGACACAGGGAACCTACAAGAGACCCAGTACTTC. It specifies CASSLDTGNLQETQYF.

J is TRBJ1-5 and V is TRBV6-2 or TRBV6-3; no clear D gene. The CDR3 totals 13 residues. V lost 2 bases, J lost 4 bases, and 6 bases lay in between. Looked up from germline, CDR1 is MNHEY and CDR2 is SVGEGT. In DNA form, the CDR3 reads TGTGCCAGCAGTTACCTCGGGAATCAGCCCCAGCATTTT. Amino acids: CASSYLGNQPQHF.

The CDR3: CASSLGTHTYEQYF. In DNA form, the CDR3 reads TGTGCCAGCAGTTTGGGGACACACACTTACGAGCAGTACTTC. This sequence joins TRBV6-2 or TRBV6-3 and TRBJ2-7, with a possible D match to TRBD1 (6 bases). The germline V gene encodes CDR1 MNHEY and CDR2 SVGEGT. The CDR3 has 14 amino acids. Trimming took 4 bases from V and 4 from J, leaving 14 bases between them.

About this clonotype: An end of the junction differs from the germline gene, which may be a read error. This sequence joins TRBV2 and TRBJ2-7; 9 nucleotides match TRBD1. Looked up from germline, CDR1 is SNHLY and CDR2 is FYNNEI. CDR3 length: 14 amino acids. The CDR3: CTSSDAGQGYEQYF. DNA of the CDR3: TGTACCAGCAGTGATGCGGGACAGGGCTACGAGCAGTACTTC.

This clonotype came up a few times. This CDR3 is CATSDLPGLDNEQFF. The CDR3 nucleotides read TGTGCCACCAGTGATTTACCGGGACTTGACAATGAGCAGTTCTTC. V gene TRBV24-1 combines with J gene TRBJ2-1; D is perhaps TRBD2 (6 bases). The CDR3 covers 15 residues. Germline CDR1 and CDR2: KGHDR and SFDVKD. V lost 1 base and J 5 bases, leaving 11 bases between the germline ends.

This clonotype occurred a few times. The J gene is TRBJ2-1, the V gene TRBV24-1, with 10 bases aligning to TRBD2. The germline V gene encodes CDR1 KGHDR and CDR2 SFDVKD. This CDR3 is built from 15 residues. V lost 3 bases, J lost 9 bases, and 7 bases stayed unmatched. The CDR3 is CATSDRTSGGGEQFF. The CDR3 DNA reads as TGTGCCACCAGTGATAGGACTAGCGGAGGGGGTGAGCAGTTCTTC.

This clonotype was counted ten times or more. The rearrangement joins TRBV20-1 to TRBJ2-7; 10 positions match TRBD2. This CDR3 is built from 15 residues. V dropped 0 bases and J dropped 0; count of bases not matched to a gene: 2. The germline CDR1 and CDR2 sequences are DFQATT and SNEGSKA (reference sequence). CDR3 DNA sequence: TGCAGTGCTAGAGAGCTAGCGGGGGACTCCTACGAGCAGTACTTC. Amino acid sequence: CSARELAGDSYEQYF.